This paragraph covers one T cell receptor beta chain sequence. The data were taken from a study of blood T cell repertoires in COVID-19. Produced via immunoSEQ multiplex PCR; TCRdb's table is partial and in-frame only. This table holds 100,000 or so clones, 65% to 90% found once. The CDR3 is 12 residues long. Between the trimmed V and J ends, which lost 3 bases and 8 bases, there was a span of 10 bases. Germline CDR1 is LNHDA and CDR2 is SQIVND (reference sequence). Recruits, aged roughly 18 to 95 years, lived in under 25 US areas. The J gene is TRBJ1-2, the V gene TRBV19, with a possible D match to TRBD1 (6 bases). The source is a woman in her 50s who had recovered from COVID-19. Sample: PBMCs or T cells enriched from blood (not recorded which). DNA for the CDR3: TGTGCCAGTAGTATGGGGGCTTTAGGCTACACCTTC. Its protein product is CASSMGALGYTF.